The rows below give T cell receptor beta chains drawn from one sample of a study of glioma-infiltrating T cells after dendritic cell vaccination. Data came from immunoSEQ multiplex PCR; TCRdb stores just in-frame clones and leaves some out. The table has around 90,000 clones, 75% to 90% seen once. Sequencing was performed on blood, taken after dendritic cell vaccination. These receptors originate from a human donor with glioblastoma. The CDR3 runs from the conserved cysteine through the conserved F or W. A D gene is named only where the DNA matches it firmly. The size entry is marked missing in some rows and otherwise reads once, few, many or a size class.

size	V	D	J	DNA	CDR3
few	TRBV19	.	TRBJ1-4	TGTGCCAGTAGTATCACAGGAGATGCAACTAATGAAAAACTGTTTTTT	CASSITGDATNEKLFF
.	TRBV6-5	TRBD1	TRBJ2-1	TGTGCCAGCAGCGGACAGGGATGGGCCAATGAGCAGTTCTTC	CASSGQGWANEQFF
.	TRBV30	TRBD1	TRBJ2-1	TGTGCCTGGTTGCTCAGGGGGCAAGGTGGAAATGAGCAGTTCTTC	CAWLLRGQGGNEQFF
.	TRBV6-5	TRBD1	TRBJ2-7	TGTGCCAGCAGCCCACCACACCTGAAAGGGGGCTTATATTTC	CASSPPHLKGGLYF
.	TRBV6-6	.	TRBJ2-1	TGTGCCAGCAGTCTCGACTGGCGCGGAGAGCAGTTCTTC	CASSLDWRGEQFF
.	TRBV15	.	TRBJ1-1	TGTGCCACCAGCAGAGATTTGGCAGACAGGACTGAAGCTTTCTTT	CATSRDLADRTEAFF
.	TRBV4-2	.	TRBJ1-1	TGTGCCAGCAGCCAAGGTCGGGAGTCGACTCCTTTCTTT	CASSQGRESTPFF
.	TRBV5-4	.	TRBJ2-5	TGTGCCAGCAGCTTGGGCAGTTCAGGAGAGACCCAGTACTTC	CASSLGSSGETQYF
few	TRBV7-8	TRBD1	TRBJ2-2	TGTGCCAGCAGTTACCAAAAAGGTCCAGGGGGCACCGGGGAGCTGTTTTTT	CASSYQKGPGGTGELFF
.	TRBV2	.	TRBJ2-4	TGTGCCAGCTTGTTAACGGACATTCAGTACTTC	CASLLTDIQYF
.	TRBV7-3	TRBD2	TRBJ2-1	TGTGCCAGCAGCTTAATGGGGACTAGCGGGGGGGAGCAGTTCTTC	CASSLMGTSGGEQFF
.	TRBV18	.	TRBJ2-7	TGTGCCAGCTCACCGGCCCCGGACAGCACCTACGAGCAGTACTTC	CASSPAPDSTYEQYF
.	TRBV21-1	.	TRBJ2-5	TGTGCCAGCAGCAATTGGCTCAGGGGCCAAGAGACCCAGTACTTC	CASSNWLRGQETQYF
.	TRBV4-2	TRBD1	TRBJ2-7	TGTGCCAGCAGCCAAGTCCAAATTGGACAGGGGTACGAGCAGTACTTC	CASSQVQIGQGYEQYF
.	TRBV30	.	TRBJ2-5	TGTGCCTGGAGCCGGCGACGGAGGGGAGGAGAGACCCAGTACTTC	CAWSRRRRGGETQYF
.	TRBV18	.	TRBJ1-1	TGTGCCAGCTCACCCCCTCCCGAGAATAATTTCGCTTTCTTT	CASSPPPENNFAFF
.	TRBV19	TRBD1	TRBJ1-2	TGTGCCAGTAACCCGGGACAGGCTCATGGCTACACCTTC	CASNPGQAHGYTF
.	TRBV5-8	.	TRBJ2-3	TGTGCCAGCAGCTTAGGGCAGGGCCCCGGAACAGATACGCAGTATTTT	CASSLGQGPGTDTQYF
.	TRBV27	TRBD1	TRBJ1-2	TGTGCCAGCAGCCCTATCAGACAGGGTAATTCCCCGAACTATGGCTACACCTTC	CASSPIRQGNSPNYGYTF
.	TRBV5-4	.	TRBJ2-1	TGTGCCAGCAGCTGGGGCTTGGTTAGCTCCTACAATGAGCAGTTCTTC	CASSWGLVSSYNEQFF
few	TRBV30	TRBD1	TRBJ2-5	TGTGCCTGGAGTGGGGACAGGGGGCCAACGGAGACCCAGTACTTC	CAWSGDRGPTETQYF
.	TRBV7-9	.	TRBJ1-5	TGTGCCAGCAGCTTAGAAGTAGGGGCCTTCAATCAGCCCCAGCATTTT	CASSLEVGAFNQPQHF
.	TRBV9	TRBD2	TRBJ2-3	TGTGCCAGCGGAACCCGGACTAGTACAGATACGCAGTATTTT	CASGTRTSTDTQYF
.	TRBV2	TRBD2	TRBJ2-1	TGTGCCAGCAGGGAGAAGACTAGCGGGAGTTACAATGAGCAGTTCTTC	CASREKTSGSYNEQFF
.	TRBV30	.	TRBJ2-1	TGTGCCTGCTTTTACGGGGGAAAGTACAATGAGCAGTTCTTC	CACFYGGKYNEQFF
.	TRBV6-1	.	TRBJ1-2	TGTGCCAGCAGTGAACGGATATCAGGGGACTATGGCTACACCTTC	CASSERISGDYGYTF
few	TRBV2	.	TRBJ1-1	TGTGCCAGCAGTGGACAGACGAACACTGAAGCTTTCTTT	CASSGQTNTEAFF
few	TRBV5-1	.	TRBJ2-1	TGCGCCAGCACGGGTTCCCCCGGCAATGAGCAGTTCTTC	CASTGSPGNEQFF
.	TRBV19	.	TRBJ1-2	TGTGCCAGTAGTCCGGGACAAGGGATGGGTGGCTACACCTTC	CASSPGQGMGGYTF
.	TRBV9	TRBD2	TRBJ2-5	TGTGCCAGCAGCCCCCGGACTAGCGTGGAGACCCAGTACTTC	CASSPRTSVETQYF
.	TRBV20-1	.	TRBJ2-5	TGCAGTGCTAGAGCCAAGGCGGCCCAGTACTTC	CSARAKAAQYF
.	TRBV27	TRBD1	TRBJ2-7	TGTGCCAGCAGTTTATCTCGGCGACAGGGCGAGCAGTACTTC	CASSLSRRQGEQYF
.	TRBV11-2	TRBD2	TRBJ2-2	TGTGCCAGCAGCGCCCGGACTAGCGGGAGAAGGGAGCTGTTTTTT	CASSARTSGRRELFF
.	TRBV5-6	.	TRBJ1-6	TGTGCCAGCAGCTTGGGGCAGGGGCGCTCACCCCTCCACTTT	CASSLGQGRSPLHF
.	TRBV29-1	TRBD1	TRBJ1-1	TGCAGCGCCACACAGGGGTTCGGCACTGAAGCTTTCTTT	CSATQGFGTEAFF
.	TRBV6-1	.	TRBJ1-2	TGTGCCAGCAGGGCCCCGGACTCTAACTATGGCTACACCTTC	CASRAPDSNYGYTF
.	TRBV7-9	.	TRBJ1-1	TGTGCCAGCAGCCTAGGGCGGTTTGAAGCTTTCTTT	CASSLGRFEAFF
.	TRBV6-6	.	TRBJ1-2	TGTGCCAGCAGTTACTTGGCATCGTCCATCTATGGCTACACCTTC	CASSYLASSIYGYTF
.	TRBV5-5	.	TRBJ2-5	TGTGCCAGCAGCTTGATCCCCGGGGAGACCCAGTACTTC	CASSLIPGETQYF
.	TRBV6-6	.	TRBJ1-2	TGTGCCAGCATAGGGGCAGACAGCTATGGCTACACCTTC	CASIGADSYGYTF
.	TRBV5-1	TRBD1	TRBJ1-2	TGCGCCAGCAGTGATATTCGGGACAGCCCTGACTACACCTTC	CASSDIRDSPDYTF
.	TRBV6-6	.	TRBJ1-1	TGTGCCAGCGACCCGGGGGGGGCTAGCACTGAAGCTTTCTTT	CASDPGGASTEAFF
.	TRBV7-9	.	TRBJ2-7	TGTGCCAGCAGCTTAGCGCAACCAGGCTCCTACGAGCAGTACTTC	CASSLAQPGSYEQYF
once	TRBV23-1	.	TRBJ2-6	TGCGCCAGCAGTCAATCGATTAACCGGGCTGGGGCCAACGTCCTGACTTTC	CASSQSINRAGANVLTF
.	TRBV9	TRBD1	TRBJ2-2	TGTGCCTCCTACCCGGGACAGGGTAACGGGGAGCTGTTTTTT	CASYPGQGNGELFF
.	TRBV9	TRBD2	TRBJ2-3	TGTGCCAGCAGCGTAGGGCCTAGCGGGAGCCTCCCAGATACGCAGTATTTT	CASSVGPSGSLPDTQYF
.	TRBV7-2	TRBD1	TRBJ1-2	TGTGCCAGCAGCTTGACAGGGGGCGCGGGTGGCTACACCTTC	CASSLTGGAGGYTF
.	TRBV5-6	TRBD2	TRBJ2-3	TGTGCCAGCAGCGGGTGGGGGAGGGGCACAGATACGCAGTATTTT	CASSGWGRGTDTQYF
.	TRBV4-1	.	TRBJ2-1	TGCGCCAGCAGCCGACCCCCCGGGATAGCGGAGCTCAATGAGCAGTTCTTC	CASSRPPGIAELNEQFF
.	TRBV6-6	TRBD1	TRBJ1-2	TGTGCCAGCCATCTATCCCGACAGGGGAAGGATGGCTACACCTTC	CASHLSRQGKDGYTF
.	TRBV6-5	TRBD2	TRBJ2-5	TGTGCCAGCAGTTTGCTGGCGGGGGGGACGGAGACCCAGTACTTC	CASSLLAGGTETQYF
.	TRBV19	TRBD1	TRBJ2-1	TGTGCCAGTAGCCGGATTGGGGACAGGTACAATGAGCAGTTCTTC	CASSRIGDRYNEQFF
.	TRBV5-1	.	TRBJ2-1	TGCGCCAGCAGCTTGGTGGCAGGGTCCAATGAGCAGTTCTTC	CASSLVAGSNEQFF
.	TRBV19	.	TRBJ1-5	TGTGCCAGTAGTATCAGGGTGGGCAATCAGCCCCAGCATTTT	CASSIRVGNQPQHF